This passage covers 2 T cell receptor beta chains from one sample sequenced in a study of cytomegalovirus exposure and HLA in healthy donors. The PCR had 60 Vbeta and 13 Jbeta primers. The data were produced by immunoSEQ multiplex PCR, yet TCRdb's version contains in-frame clones alone and is incomplete. The listing records around 190,000 clones. Sequenced: PBMCs. These receptors came from a woman in her 30s in good health and CMV-seropositive.

This chain links TRBV9 with TRBJ1-2; 12 bases are shared with TRBD1. J was trimmed by 7 bases and V by 0 bases; bases with no gene match: 10. The germline CDR1 and CDR2 sequences are SGDLS and YYNGEE. This CDR3 spans 17 amino acids. CDR3 nucleotides: TGTGCCAGCAGCGTAGGGCATCGGAGGGGACAGGGGGCTGGCTACACCTTC. This codes for CASSVGHRRGQGAGYTF.

V gene TRBV10-3 combines with J gene TRBJ2-7, with no clear D. V was trimmed by 3 bases and J by 5 bases, leaving 11 bases between them. CDR3 length: 13 amino acids. Germline V gene lookup returns CDR1 ENHRY and CDR2 SYGVKD. This chain's CDR3 is CAISDRTTNEQYF. For the CDR3, the DNA is TGTGCCATCAGTGATCGAACAACCAACGAGCAGTACTTC.